The following is a T cell receptor (beta chain) sequence with its context. The data were taken from a study of blood T cell repertoires in COVID-19. V shed 0 bases, J shed 5 bases, and the junction held 6 bases outside the gene matches. The germline CDR1 and CDR2 sequences are LNHNV and YYDKDF (reference sequence). CDR3 length: 15 amino acids. Original handling: Amplified reference gene primers provided the basis for estimating nucleated cell counts. TCRdb keeps only in-frame clones here, not all; method: immunoSEQ multiplex PCR. The V and J calls and clone size come from that table; D and trimming were worked out from the DNA. The sample comprises roughly 150,000 clones, about four fifths of which are singletons, and 10% to 15% rests with the top ten.

Sequencing was carried out using peripheral blood. The sequence was collected from a man between 65 and 85 years old who had recovered from COVID-19. V usage is TRBV15 and J usage is TRBJ1-1; 7 positions match TRBD1. This CDR3 reads CATSREGQLKTEAFF. DNA for the CDR3: TGTGCCACCAGCAGAGAGGGACAGCTAAAAACTGAAGCTTTCTTT.